This is a list of T cell receptor beta chains from one sample in a study of immune evolution from preneoplasia to lung adenocarcinoma. Libraries were prepared by immunoSEQ multiplex PCR; TCRdb keeps only in-frame clonotypes and omits some of them. Here the sample spans 4,500 to 5,000 clones, 76% being singletons. The specimen sequenced was FFPE minimally invasive lung adenocarcinoma tissue. These receptors were obtained from a person between 65 and 80 years old with lung adenocarcinoma. Each CDR3 is given with its conserved first and last residue. D genes are given only for firm matches. Size is stated for part of the rows, as once, few or many counts, or as a class when the clone is expanded.

16	TRBV7-6	TRBJ2-3	.	.	CASSQSPLRDPWTQYF	TGTGCCAGCAGCCAGAGCCCCCTCCGGGACCCCTGGACGCAGTATTTT
14	TRBV30	TRBJ1-6	.	TRBD1	CAWTRGQTNSPLHF	TGTGCCTGGACCAGGGGACAGACTAATTCACCCCTCCACTTT
16	TRBV19	TRBJ1-5	few	TRBD1	CASSKIRTGFNQPQHF	TGTGCCAGTAGTAAGATCCGGACAGGGTTCAATCAGCCCCAGCATTTT
12	TRBV7-3	TRBJ2-2	.	.	CASADHLGELFF	TGTGCCAGCGCGGACCACTTAGGGGAGCTGTTTTTT
13	TRBV6-6	TRBJ1-1	.	.	CASSYVVDTEAFF	TGTGCCAGCAGTTACGTGGTAGACACTGAAGCTTTCTTT
15	TRBV9	TRBJ2-5	.	TRBD2	CASSVGSGGQETQYF	TGTGCCAGCAGCGTTGGTAGCGGGGGGCAAGAGACCCAGTACTTC
15	TRBV6-5	TRBJ2-5	.	.	CASSHRVGGQETQYF	TGTGCCAGCAGTCACCGGGTCGGGGGCCAAGAGACCCAGTACTTC
14	TRBV28	TRBJ1-5	.	TRBD1	CASRGWDRNQPQHF	TGTGCCAGCAGGGGTTGGGACAGAAATCAGCCCCAGCATTTT
9	TRBV5-8	TRBJ2-1	.	.	CASSRDHVF	TGTGCCAGCAGTCGGGACCACGTCTTC
15	TRBV28	TRBJ1-4	.	.	CASSFGGGLNEKLFF	TGTGCCAGCAGTTTCGGTGGGGGACTTAATGAAAAACTGTTTTTT
12	TRBV6-5	TRBJ2-1	.	.	CASSQGNNEQFF	TGTGCCAGCTCTCAGGGTAACAATGAGCAGTTCTTC
16	TRBV11-2	TRBJ2-7	few	.	CASSLAGGGPSYEQYF	TGTGCCAGCAGCTTAGCAGGTGGCGGACCCTCCTACGAGCAGTACTTC
14	TRBV9	TRBJ1-6	.	.	CASSVEGVNSPLHF	TGTGCCAGCAGCGTAGAAGGGGTAAATTCACCCCTCCACTTT
14	TRBV19	TRBJ2-1	.	TRBD2	CASSWDYSRGEQFF	TGTGCCAGTAGCTGGGACTACTCCCGGGGTGAGCAGTTCTTC
15	TRBV7-9	TRBJ1-4	.	TRBD1	CASSSPGQGAAKLFF	TGTGCCAGCAGCTCGCCGGGACAGGGTGCCGCAAAACTGTTTTTT
15	TRBV28	TRBJ1-1	.	.	CASSFPETVNTEAFF	TGTGCCAGCAGTTTTCCCGAGACAGTGAACACTGAAGCTTTCTTT
16	TRBV5-1	TRBJ1-1	.	TRBD1	CASSPGGDRANTEAFF	TGCGCCAGCAGCCCAGGGGGGGACAGGGCCAACACTGAAGCTTTCTTT
16	TRBV15	TRBJ2-3	.	TRBD2	CATSSRISGGLDTQYF	TGTGCCACCAGCAGTCGGATCAGCGGGGGGTTAGATACGCAGTATTTT
13	TRBV30	TRBJ1-2	few	.	CAWSGTGNYGYTF	TGTGCCTGGAGCGGGACGGGAAACTATGGCTACACCTTC
13	TRBV2	TRBJ1-2	once	.	CASSDGGVYGYTF	TGTGCCAGCAGTGATGGAGGGGTCTATGGCTACACCTTC
19	TRBV21-1	TRBJ1-5	.	.	CASSKIPPRGELSNQPQHF	TGTGCCAGCAGCAAAATCCCTCCGCGGGGCGAGTTAAGCAATCAGCCCCAGCATTTT
13	TRBV19	TRBJ1-1	large	.	CASSSTLNTEAFF	TGTGCCAGTAGTTCTACATTAAACACTGAAGCTTTCTTT
11	TRBV4-2	TRBJ2-3	once	.	CASSGAYTQYF	TGTGCCAGCAGTGGGGCGTATACGCAGTATTTT
15	TRBV6-1	TRBJ2-5	.	.	CASSVAVGEWETQYF	TGTGCCAGCAGTGTAGCGGTGGGCGAATGGGAGACCCAGTACTTC
17	TRBV18	TRBJ2-1	.	TRBD2	CASSPRGGGILYNEQFF	TGTGCCAGCTCACCCCGCGGCGGGGGGATTCTCTACAATGAGCAGTTCTTC
15	TRBV7-3	TRBJ2-1	.	TRBD2	CASSFGGGSYNEQFF	TGTGCCAGCAGCTTCGGCGGGGGTTCCTACAATGAGCAGTTCTTC